This TCR beta chain comes out of a study of T cell repertoires in cytomegalovirus infection. The wider study: CMV infection and matching HLA type were both indicated by public TCR beta signatures.

TCRdb analysed the reads with MiXCR anew, one entry per CDR3 protein. The sample includes about 450,000 distinct CDR3 sequences, 31% seen only once; the top ten take around 13%. The germline V and J ends were trimmed by 5 bases and 4 bases, with 12 bases remaining between them. This CDR3 region has 13 residues. Per germline, CDR1 SEHNR and CDR2 FQNEAQ (reference sequence). Overall study results and limits: HLA-C-restricted CMV clonotypes gave the most frequent clonotype in two of eight donors. The cumulative frequency of public TCR beta families identified carriers of CMV plus the relevant HLA.

This clonotype was detected only a few times. Its target is unknown. The genes are TRBV7-9 and TRBJ2-7, with D perhaps TRBD1 (6 bases). Material for sequencing was PBMCs. The clonotype was recovered from a human donor in good health (CMV status not recorded). Some clones in this sample may be carry-over from other donors' samples. Written as DNA, the CDR3 is TGTGCCAGCAGCGAAGGCAGGGGTTACGAGCAGTACTTC. It translates to CASSEGRGYEQYF.